This TCR beta chain was captured in a study of OX40 agonist ivuxolimab in advanced cancers. Study results and caveats: CD4+ and CD8+ blood T cells expanded clonally by week 6 at 0.1 to 3.0 mg/kg.

Some clones are missing from TCRdb's copy, which holds only in-frame ones; the method was immunoSEQ multiplex PCR. In the table there are about 46,000 clones, around 90% of which are singletons. As regards this clone: What it binds is not known.

CDR3 size: 16 residues. The V end was cut by 1 base, the J end by 2 bases, with 12 bases between. Germline CDR1 is SGHVS and CDR2 is FNYEAQ. This specimen consisted of CD4+ or CD8+ T cells sorted from blood, obtained in a trial of the OX40 agonist ivuxolimab. The clonotype comes from an adult with an advanced solid tumor such as melanoma, head and neck, liver or kidney cancer. This chain links TRBV7-6 with TRBJ1-5, with D possibly being TRBD1 (6 bases). In nucleotides, the CDR3 is TGTGCCAGCAGCTTAGGGGGGGCTGGAGGCAATCAGCCCCAGCATTTT. It codes for CASSLGGAGGNQPQHF.